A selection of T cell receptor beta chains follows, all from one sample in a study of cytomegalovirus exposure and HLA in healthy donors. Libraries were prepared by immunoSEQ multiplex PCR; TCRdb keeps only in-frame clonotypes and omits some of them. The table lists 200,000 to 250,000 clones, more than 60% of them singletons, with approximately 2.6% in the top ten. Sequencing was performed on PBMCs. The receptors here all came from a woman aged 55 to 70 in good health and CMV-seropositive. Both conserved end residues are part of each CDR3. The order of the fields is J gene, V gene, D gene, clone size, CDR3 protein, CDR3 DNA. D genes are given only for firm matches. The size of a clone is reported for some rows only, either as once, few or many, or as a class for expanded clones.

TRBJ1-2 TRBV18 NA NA CASSLGAADNYGYTF TGTGCCAGCTCCCTTGGGGCGGCAGATAACTATGGCTACACCTTC
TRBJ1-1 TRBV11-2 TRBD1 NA CASRGARGQDTEAFF TGTGCCAGTCGGGGGGCCAGGGGGCAGGACACTGAAGCTTTCTTT
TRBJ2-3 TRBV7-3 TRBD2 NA CASSFQAGGPDTQYF TGTGCCAGCAGCTTTCAAGCGGGGGGGCCAGATACGCAGTATTTT
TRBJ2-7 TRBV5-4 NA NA CASSQQGGPAYEQYF TGTGCCAGCAGCCAACAGGGGGGGCCGGCCTACGAGCAGTACTTC
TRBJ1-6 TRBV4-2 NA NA CASSQDSGSYNSPLHF TGTGCCAGCAGCCAAGATTCAGGCTCCTATAATTCACCCCTCCACTTT
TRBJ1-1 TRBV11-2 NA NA CASSQNPGGTEAFF TGTGCCAGCAGCCAAAACCCCGGGGGTACTGAAGCTTTCTTT
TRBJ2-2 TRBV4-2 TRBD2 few CASSQIIAGGQRATGELFF TGTGCCAGCAGCCAGATAATAGCGGGGGGGCAAAGAGCCACCGGGGAGCTGTTTTTT
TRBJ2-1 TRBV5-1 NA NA CASSLAQGSPDEQFF TGCGCCAGCAGCTTGGCACAGGGAAGCCCCGATGAGCAGTTCTTC
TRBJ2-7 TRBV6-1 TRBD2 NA CASSGYASGASYEQYF TGTGCCAGCAGTGGTTATGCTAGCGGGGCCTCCTACGAGCAGTACTTC
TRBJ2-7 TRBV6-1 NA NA CASSVDSYEQYF TGTGCCAGCAGTGTGGACAGCTACGAGCAGTACTTC
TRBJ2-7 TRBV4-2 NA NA CASSQDYAQTPYEQYF TGTGCCAGCAGCCAAGATTACGCACAGACCCCCTACGAGCAGTACTTC
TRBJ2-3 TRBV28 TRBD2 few CASSLQIAGLWDTQYF TGTGCCAGCAGTTTACAAATAGCGGGCTTGTGGGATACGCAGTATTTT
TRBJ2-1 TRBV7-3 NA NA CASSLAGSYNEQFF TGTGCCAGCAGCTTAGCGGGGAGTTACAATGAGCAGTTCTTC
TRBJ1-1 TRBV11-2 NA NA CASSLVSSVNTEAFF TGTGCCAGCAGCTTAGTCAGTTCCGTGAACACTGAAGCTTTCTTT
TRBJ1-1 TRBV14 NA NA CASSQDGAGEAFF TGTGCCAGCAGCCAAGATGGGGCAGGTGAAGCTTTCTTT
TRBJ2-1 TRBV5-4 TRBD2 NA CASSSDPLRTSGPDEQFF TGTGCCAGCAGCTCCGACCCCCTAAGGACTAGCGGGCCCGATGAGCAGTTCTTC
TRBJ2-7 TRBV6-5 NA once CASRIDGQSHEQYF TGTGCCAGCAGGATCGATGGGCAGTCCCACGAGCAGTACTTC
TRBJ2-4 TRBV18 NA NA CASSRRLVDIQYF TGTGCCAGCTCACGACGACTTGTAGACATTCAGTACTTC
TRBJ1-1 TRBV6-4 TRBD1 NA CASKSDRGQTEAFF TGTGCCAGCAAGTCGGACAGGGGACAAACTGAAGCTTTCTTT
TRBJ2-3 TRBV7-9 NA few CASTSQGGAEPTDTQYF TGTGCCAGCACCTCACAAGGAGGGGCGGAACCCACAGATACGCAGTATTTT
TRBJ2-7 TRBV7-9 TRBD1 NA CSSSLDWTGARIEQYF TGTTCCAGCAGCTTAGATTGGACAGGAGCTCGGATAGAGCAGTACTTC
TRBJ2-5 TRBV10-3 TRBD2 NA CAISPTSGGETQYF TGTGCCATCAGTCCCACTAGCGGGGGCGAGACCCAGTACTTC
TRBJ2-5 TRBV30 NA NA CAWSVPETQYF TGTGCCTGGAGTGTCCCGGAGACCCAGTACTTC
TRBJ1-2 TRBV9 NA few CASGQQQRGYTF TGTGCCAGCGGACAGCAACAACGTGGCTACACCTTC
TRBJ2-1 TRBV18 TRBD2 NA CASSPGTSGGAYNEQFF TGTGCCAGCTCTCCCGGGACTAGCGGGGGGGCCTACAATGAGCAGTTCTTC
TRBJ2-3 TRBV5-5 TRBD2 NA CASSLGSGRASADTQYF TGTGCCAGCAGCTTGGGTAGCGGGAGGGCCTCCGCAGATACGCAGTATTTT
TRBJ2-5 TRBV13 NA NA CASSPRRSGQETQYF TGTGCCAGCAGCCCCCGGCGGAGCGGCCAAGAGACCCAGTACTTC
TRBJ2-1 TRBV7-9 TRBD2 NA CASSLVAGGRTSGSYEQFF TGTGCCAGCAGCTTAGTTGCGGGGGGACGGACTAGCGGGAGCTATGAGCAGTTCTTC
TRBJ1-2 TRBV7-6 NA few CASSPWAGGDGYTF TGTGCCAGCAGCCCGTGGGCTGGGGGCGATGGCTACACCTTC
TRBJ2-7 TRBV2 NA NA CASSVGSGGSGEQYF TGTGCCAGCAGTGTCGGCTCGGGGGGCAGCGGGGAGCAGTACTTC
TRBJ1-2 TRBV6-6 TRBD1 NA CASSYSSQGAQNGYTF TGTGCCAGCAGTTACTCGAGCCAGGGGGCGCAGAATGGCTACACCTTC
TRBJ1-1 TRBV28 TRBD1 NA CASSPGDRGRTEAFF TGTGCCAGCAGTCCAGGGGACAGGGGGAGGACTGAAGCTTTCTTT
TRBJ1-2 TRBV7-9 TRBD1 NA CSSSPLIRGRLDGYTF TGTTCCAGCAGCCCTCTAATCAGGGGGCGCTTGGATGGCTACACCTTC
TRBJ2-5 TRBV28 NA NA CASSFSRQTQYF TGTGCCAGCAGTTTTTCTAGGCAGACCCAGTACTTC
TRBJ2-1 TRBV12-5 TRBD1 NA CASRPQTGKGEQFF TGTGCTAGCCGCCCACAGACAGGGAAGGGTGAGCAGTTCTTC
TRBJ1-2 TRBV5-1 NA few CASSYGADSHYGYTF TGCGCCAGCAGCTACGGAGCGGATTCCCACTATGGCTACACCTTC